The T cell receptor beta chain described here comes from a study of control samples from healthy donors and cancer patients (dated by TCRdb to about 2020). From the cysteine through the phenylalanine, the CDR3 covers 13 amino acids. Solely the CDR3 DNA is kept, with 39 bases framed from the first base. For CDR1 and CDR2, the germline V gene (reference sequence) lists MNHNY and SVGAGI. V lost 7 bases and J lost 5 bases; the stretch between them is 13 bases long. The library was built by means of the immunoSEQ multiplex PCR assay. TCRdb carries this immuneACCESS record with in-frame sequences only. Its versions omit some clonotypes, under half of them owing to an unresolved V gene in the studies checked, with the rest unexplained. The table for this sample lists around 100,000 clones; 80% to 90% of them were counted only once. The ten largest clonotypes hold 13% to 15% of the sample. Turning to this clone: The antigen this receptor binds is unknown. No base quality information exists; no much larger clone differs at one position.

Sequencing was carried out using blood. This TCR came from a man in his thirties or forties in good health. The rearranged segments are TRBV6-6 and TRBJ2-3, with TRBD2 perhaps the D gene, on 5 matching bases. The sequence in DNA is TGTGCCAGCACCGGTCGGGGAAAAGATACGCAGTATTTT. It translates as CASTGRGKDTQYF.